Each of the 12 T cell receptor beta chains below was sequenced from the same sample in a study of T cell responses to AZD1222 COVID-19 vaccine (dated by TCRdb to the early 2020s). The time point label, as the study defines it: about 28 days (+/-7) after the second vaccine dose. The protocol used for the library was the immunoSEQ multiplex PCR assay. The immuneACCESS repertoire file appears here via TCRdb, limited to in-frame rearrangements. These files lack a portion of the clones; in checked studies, under half of the deficit traces to unresolved V genes, and the cause of the others is not known. In all, the sample holds 150,000 to 200,000 clones, and about 93% of those were seen once. The leading ten clones occupy more than 0.8% of the sample. Specimen: peripheral blood, collected 28 days after the second AZD1222 dose. Receptors were obtained from an adult who received the AZD1222 COVID-19 vaccine.

This clone was seen a few times. The chain carries TRBV19 and TRBJ1-6; D not certain. Germline CDR1 and CDR2: LNHDA and SQIVND (reference sequence). The V end lost 7 bases, the J end lost 10 bases, and 14 bases lay between the germline ends. The CDR3 runs to 13 residues. The CDR3 DNA is TGTGCCAGTACAGCATCCCGGCGGTCACCCCTCCACTTT. It yields the protein CASTASRRSPLHF.

V usage is TRBV10-1 and J usage is TRBJ2-7; a possible D gene is TRBD2 (6 bases). Germline assignment: CDR1 WNHNN and CDR2 SYGVQD (reference sequence). V lost 4 bases to trimming and J lost 5 bases, with 12 bases between them. CDR3 length: 13 amino acids. The CDR3 nucleotides read TGCGCCAGCAGTGTTTCGGGGGTGAACGAGCAGTACTTC. It translates to CASSVSGVNEQYF.

A few counts support this clone. The chain has TRBV6-5 and TRBJ1-1; D remains ambiguous. The CDR3 loop spans 14 amino acids. The V end lost 3 bases, the J end lost 0 bases, and 8 bases lay between the germline ends. From germline, CDR1 is MNHEY and CDR2 SVGAGI. Here the CDR3 reads CASSYSPMNTEAFF. CDR3 nucleotides: TGTGCCAGCAGTTATTCACCAATGAACACTGAAGCTTTCTTT.

This clone was picked up one time. The rearrangement joins TRBV12-5 to TRBJ2-1, with D unclear. Germline V CDR1 and CDR2: LGHNT, FRNRAP. Trimming took 3 bases from V and 4 from J, leaving 7 bases between them. The CDR3 loop spans 13 amino acids. The CDR3 reads CASGFSEYNEQFF. The CDR3 DNA reads as TGTGCTAGTGGTTTCTCGGAGTACAATGAGCAGTTCTTC.

This clone was observed a single time. This sequence joins TRBV6-6 and TRBJ2-1; D is ambiguous. CDR3 length: 12 amino acids. The V gene lost 0 bases and the J gene lost 9 bases, with 6 bases spanning the gap. CDR1 is MNHNY and CDR2 is SVGAGI in the germline V gene (reference sequence). CDR3 loop: CASSYSLTEQFF. The CDR3 bases are TGTGCCAGCAGTTACTCCCTAACTGAGCAGTTCTTC.

V gene TRBV20-1 combines with J gene TRBJ1-1; D may be TRBD1 (6 bases). The CDR3 sequence is 11 residues long. V lost 3 bases and J lost 12, with 14 bases in between. From germline, CDR1 is DFQATT and CDR2 SNEGSKA (reference sequence). CDR3 sequence: CSARRQERTFF. The CDR3, as DNA: TGCAGTGCTAGGCGACAGGAACGAACTTTCTTT.

V and J are TRBV4-2 and TRBJ1-2; possibly TRBD1 for D (6 bases). CDR1 and CDR2 (germline): LGHNA, YNFKEQ. Trimming stripped 0 bases from V and 4 bases from J, with 15 bases between. The CDR3 contains 16 residues. The DNA for the CDR3 is TGTGCCAGCAGCCAAGATGGGCAGGGGCTAGTCTATGGCTACACCTTC. It translates to CASSQDGQGLVYGYTF.

CDR3 in DNA: TGTGCCAGCAGTGAAATCAGGGGGCGCGGGGTATATTATTCACCCCTCCACTTT. It encodes CASSEIRGRGVYYSPLHF. The chain recombines TRBV6-1 with TRBJ1-6; 8 positions agree with TRBD1. This CDR3 region has 18 residues. Germline trimming cut 2 bases from V and 8 bases from J; bases unmatched to any gene: 14. Germline V gene lookup returns CDR1 MNHNS and CDR2 SASEGT.

This clone turned up a few times. V usage is TRBV18 and J usage is TRBJ2-3; perhaps TRBD2 as D (5 bases). The CDR3 extends over 16 amino acids. Germline assignment: CDR1 KGHSH and CDR2 LQKENI. V was shortened by 3 bases and J by 0 bases, with 13 bases between the two germline ends. The CDR3 DNA reads TGTGCCAGCTCACCTAGCGCAAGAACTAGCACAGATACGCAGTATTTT. Its translation: CASSPSARTSTDTQYF.

The chain is built from TRBV18 and TRBJ1-6; 7 nucleotides line up with TRBD1. Germline V gives CDR1 KGHSH, CDR2 LQKENI. The CDR3 is made up of 14 amino acids. J gave up 9 bases and V 6 bases, and 8 bases lay outside the gene matches. For the CDR3, the DNA is TGTGCCAGCTCCCGAGACAGGGAAGGTTCACCCCTCCACTTT. This gives the protein CASSRDREGSPLHF.

The chain uses TRBV7-2 and TRBJ1-1; D possibly corresponds to TRBD1 (6 bases). The CDR3 spans 14 residues. Germline V lookup: CDR1 SGHTA, CDR2 FQGNSA. V was clipped by 5 bases and J by 0 bases, with 10 bases between them. CDR3 region: CASSPWTVNTEAFF. The CDR3 DNA follows: TGTGCCAGCAGCCCCTGGACAGTGAACACTGAAGCTTTCTTT.

The genes are TRBV19 and TRBJ1-2; possibly TRBD1 for D (6 bases). Trimming took 6 bases from V and 0 from J, leaving 11 bases between them. Germline CDR1 and CDR2: LNHDA and SQIVND (reference sequence). The length of the CDR3 is 14 residues. The CDR3 loop reads CASSRTATNYGYTF. CDR3 nucleotides: TGTGCCAGTAGCAGGACAGCTACTAACTATGGCTACACCTTC.